The clone carrying this TCR beta chain was observed at least ten times. The antigen is unknown. The entry originates in a study of T cells in Graves' hyperthyroidism and ophthalmopathy. On the study more broadly: Before any treatment, at initial diagnosis, peripheral blood was collected. Study-wide results and limits: In simple terms, a model built on 13 V-J features told ophthalmopathy apart from stable hyperthyroidism. Before onset, ophthalmopathy was predicted by the model a median roughly six months earlier.

Patients affected by ophthalmopathy presented a Clinical Activity Score of at least 3, a NOSPECS grade of at least 4, and disease duration below 3 months. RNA transcripts served as the template for amplifying TCR beta CDR3 regions. First-round RT-PCR with HTBI primers amplified the TCR CDR3 region. TCRdb itself ran the multiplex PCR reads through MiXCR, one entry per CDR3 protein. This table holds fewer than 350,000 distinct CDR3 sequences, roughly 18% found once. The CDR3 runs 19 residues. J was trimmed by 3 bases and V by 2 bases; bases with no gene match: 16. This chain links TRBV12-3 or TRBV12-4 with TRBJ1-3, with 7 bases lining up with TRBD1. This TCR came from a woman between 40 and 50 years old with Graves' ophthalmopathy. Sequencing input: blood. The CDR3 bases are TGTGCCAGCAGTTTAACCCCGAACGACAGGGAAGACCATGGAAACACCATATATTTT. Its protein is CASSLTPNDREDHGNTIYF.